This is a list of T cell receptor beta chains from one sample in a study of persistence of HIV-infected CD4 T cells. What these receptors recognize is not known. The protocol was immunoSEQ multiplex PCR, while the TCRdb copy is restricted to in-frame clones and leaves out a portion. The sample has 64,000 or so clones; 70% to 75% are singletons. This specimen consisted of CD4+ T cells sorted from PBMCs after roughly 18-hour stimulation, obtained from a patient who received antiretroviral therapy. The source of these receptors is an adult man with HIV who was CMV-seropositive. Both conserved end residues are part of each CDR3. The D gene is left open where the match is weak. The listing skips clone size in some rows; elsewhere it reads once, few, many or a size class.

j_call d_call clone_size v_call cdr3_aa cdr3_nt
TRBJ1-1 TRBD1 once TRBV14 CASSRQGGRTEAFF TGTGCCAGCAGCCGACAGGGGGGGAGAACTGAAGCTTTCTTT
TRBJ1-2 - - TRBV9 CASSVGLAGSGYTF TGTGCCAGCAGCGTAGGGCTGGCAGGGAGTGGCTACACCTTC
TRBJ2-3 TRBD1 - TRBV2 CASSEGDRLNTQYF TGTGCCAGCAGTGAAGGGGACAGGCTGAATACGCAGTATTTT
TRBJ1-2 - - TRBV6-6 CASSYGGRDGYTF TGTGCCAGCAGTTACGGGGGGCGAGACGGCTACACCTTC
TRBJ1-5 - many TRBV5-1 CASSKGTGSNQPQHF TGCGCCAGCAGCAAGGGGACGGGAAGCAATCAGCCCCAGCATTTT
TRBJ1-1 - few TRBV29-1 CSVGTSWTEAFF TGCAGCGTAGGGACCAGCTGGACTGAAGCTTTCTTT
TRBJ1-2 - - TRBV6-5 CASSLGTQRPYGYTF TGTGCCAGCAGCCTTGGGACTCAAAGACCCTATGGCTACACCTTC
TRBJ1-5 - - TRBV5-1 CASSLDSSQPQHF TGCGCCAGCAGCTTGGACAGCAGTCAGCCCCAGCATTTT
TRBJ1-2 TRBD1 - TRBV12-3/TRBV12-4 CASTKDRGGGYTF TGTGCCAGCACTAAGGACAGGGGTGGTGGCTACACCTTC
TRBJ2-7 - - TRBV28 CASSRLLSGEQYF TGTGCCAGCAGTCGATTGCTTTCGGGGGAGCAGTACTTC
TRBJ2-5 - - TRBV2 CASSARGEQETQYF TGTGCCAGCAGTGCCCGCGGGGAGCAAGAGACCCAGTACTTC
TRBJ1-6 - once TRBV6-5 CASSYQNSPLHF TGTGCCAGCAGTTACCAGAATTCACCCCTCCACTTT
TRBJ1-5 - - TRBV3-1/TRBV3-2 CASARSVNQPQHF TGTGCTTCTGCGCGATCGGTAAATCAGCCCCAGCATTTT
TRBJ1-2 TRBD1 - TRBV10-3 CAISRDRADYGYTF TGTGCCATCAGCAGGGACAGGGCAGACTATGGCTACACCTTC
TRBJ2-7 - - TRBV10-3 CAISERVGGSYEQYF TGTGCCATCAGTGAAAGGGTCGGGGGATCCTACGAGCAGTACTTC
TRBJ2-7 - - TRBV7-8 CASSRGRTSYEQYF TGTGCCAGCAGCCGAGGCAGGACCTCCTACGAGCAGTACTTC